These 16 T cell receptor beta chains were all obtained from the same sample, sequenced in a study of T cell repertoires in Merkel cell carcinoma. Assay used: immunoSEQ multiplex PCR; TCRdb lists only in-frame clones, some missing. The sample carries 11,000 to 15,000 clones, roughly 80% recorded once. Sequencing input: tumor tissue. The origin of the receptors is an adult with Merkel cell carcinoma.

This rearrangement joins TRBV28 to TRBJ1-2, with D unresolved. This CDR3 region has 17 residues. The germline V and J ends were trimmed by 6 bases and 2 bases, with 22 bases remaining between them. Germline V gives CDR1 MDHEN, CDR2 SYDVKM. CDR3 region: CASRFSPRRELNYGYTF. CDR3 nucleotides: TGTGCCAGCAGGTTTTCCCCCCGAAGGGAGTTGAACTATGGCTACACCTTC.

The table lists this clone with a count of one. The chain couples TRBV5-1 to TRBJ2-1; TRBD1 aligns across 7 bases. The CDR3 extends over 11 amino acids. Germline CDR1 and CDR2: SGHRS and YFSETQ. With V trimmed by 3 bases and J by 10 bases, 1 base remained unmatched. The DNA of the CDR3 is TGCGCCAGCAGCTGGGGACAGGAGCAGTTCTTC. As protein: CASSWGQEQFF.

The J gene is TRBJ1-1, the V gene TRBV19; TRBD1 might be the D (5 bases). CDR3 size: 14 residues. From germline, CDR1 is LNHDA and CDR2 SQIVND (reference sequence). Trimming stripped 11 bases from V and 1 base from J, with 17 bases between. The CDR3 loop reads CAASYRGSNTEAFF. CDR3 bases: TGTGCCGCATCCTATAGGGGCTCGAACACTGAAGCTTTCTTT.

This clone was recorded once. The chain carries TRBV28 and TRBJ2-5; D gene ambiguous. CDR3 size: 12 residues. Germline V gives CDR1 MDHEN, CDR2 SYDVKM. V was cut by 4 bases and J by 6 bases, with 9 bases left in between. CDR3 sequence reads: CASSSPAKTQYF. CDR3 in DNA: TGTGCCAGCAGTTCCCCTGCGAAGACCCAGTACTTC.

The chain carries TRBV7-9 and TRBJ1-1, with a weak D call TRBD1 (5 bases). Germline assignment: CDR1 SEHNR and CDR2 FQNEAQ (reference sequence). The V and J ends lost 5 bases and 0 bases respectively, with 10 bases between them. This CDR3 region has 14 residues. The CDR3 DNA is TGTGCCAGCAGCCCCGACAGACTGAACACTGAAGCTTTCTTT. Protein sequence: CASSPDRLNTEAFF.

In its sample, this clone is medium-sized (0.01 to 0.1%). The rearrangement links TRBV9 to TRBJ2-5, with 7 bases identical to TRBD2. V gave up 4 bases and J gave up 4 bases; unmatched junction bases: 10. The CDR3 extends over 15 amino acids. CDR1 is SGDLS, CDR2 YYNGEE, per germline. CDR3 nucleotides: TGTGCCAGCAGCCCATACACTAGCGAGGGAGAGACCCAGTACTTC. Translation: CASSPYTSEGETQYF. Full variable domain (remainder filled in from reference TRBV9 and TRBJ2-5): DSGVTQTPKHLITATGQRVTLRCSPRSGDLSVYWYQQSLDQGLQFLIQYYNGEERAKGNILERFSAQQFPDLHSELNLSSLELGDSALYFCASSPYTSEGETQYFGPGTRLLVL.

The gene calls are TRBV28 and TRBJ2-3; 14 bases line up with TRBD2. The CDR3 runs 15 residues. Per the germline V gene, CDR1 is MDHEN and CDR2 is SYDVKM. J lost 3 bases, V lost 5 bases, and 1 base had no gene match. The CDR3 nucleotides read TGTGCCAGCAGTGGGACTAGCGGGAGAACAGATACGCAGTATTTT. This translates into CASSGTSGRTDTQYF.

This chain uses TRBV5-1 with TRBJ2-2; TRBD1 aligns across 10 bases. Germline V gives CDR1 SGHRS, CDR2 YFSETQ. The CDR3 extends over 16 amino acids. Unmatched junction bases numbered 3, after V lost 0 bases and J lost 4 bases. The CDR3 coding sequence is TGCGCCAGCAGCTTGGCGTGGACAGGGGGCACCGGGGAGCTGTTTTTT. Amino acids: CASSLAWTGGTGELFF.

The J gene is TRBJ2-7, the V gene TRBV2; D may be TRBD1 (5 bases). Germline V gene data show CDR1 as SNHLY and CDR2 as FYNNEI. Trimming stripped 11 bases from V and 1 base from J, with 12 bases between. This CDR3 region has 12 residues. CDR3 amino acids: CAGSGSSYEQYF. CDR3 DNA: TGTGCCGGATCAGGGTCTTCCTACGAGCAGTACTTC.

The CDR3: CASSTRTGADEQYF. The CDR3 DNA is TGTGCCAGCAGCACACGGACAGGGGCCGACGAGCAGTACTTC. The V gene is TRBV7-6, the J gene TRBJ2-7, with TRBD1 matching 9 bases. The germline V gene encodes CDR1 SGHVS and CDR2 FNYEAQ. The J segment lost 5 bases and the V segment lost 5 bases, leaving 7 bases of the junction unmatched. The length of the CDR3 is 14 residues.

This chain joins TRBV6-2 or TRBV6-3 and TRBJ2-1, with TRBD1 matching 9 bases. The ends lost 4 bases at V and 5 bases at J; junction bases unmatched: 6. The CDR3 has 15 amino acids. Germline CDR1 and CDR2: MNHEY and SVGEGT. CDR3: CASSSGTGNNNEQFF. The CDR3 DNA reads as TGTGCCAGCAGTTCCGGGACAGGGAACAACAATGAGCAGTTCTTC.

This clone is medium-sized. The chain uses TRBV6-5 and TRBJ2-7; D might be TRBD1 or TRBD2, each matching 5 bases. Germline V gene data show CDR1 as MNHEY and CDR2 as SVGAGI. Deletions cut 0 bases from V and 6 bases from J, with 12 bases between. This CDR3 comprises 14 residues. In DNA form, the CDR3 reads TGTGCCAGCAGTTACTCAGGGACCACCCGCGAGCAGTACTTC. This translates into CASSYSGTTREQYF.

This clone showed up just a few times. The chain recombines TRBV5-6 with TRBJ2-7, with 10 bases identical to TRBD2. J gave up 4 bases and V 0 bases, and 4 bases lay outside the gene matches. This CDR3 contains 15 residues. The V gene's germline CDR1 is SGHDT and CDR2 YYEEEE. The CDR3 protein is CASSLAASGSYEQYF. In nucleotides, the CDR3 is TGTGCCAGCAGCTTGGCGGCTAGCGGGAGTTACGAGCAGTACTTC.

The gene calls are TRBV6-5 and TRBJ2-7; TRBD2 matches at 10 bases. Trimming at V came to 4 bases and at J to 6 bases, leaving 12 bases not matched to a gene. The length of the CDR3 is 16 residues. The germline V gene encodes CDR1 MNHEY and CDR2 SVGAGI. The CDR3 here is CASSSSSGGPSGEQYF. The CDR3, as DNA: TGTGCCAGCAGTTCATCTAGCGGGGGCCCTTCGGGCGAGCAGTACTTC.

The V and J genes are TRBV5-8 and TRBJ2-1; TRBD1 is a possible D gene (6 bases). Germline V gives CDR1 SGHTS, CDR2 YDEGEE. V lost 4 bases and J 0 bases, leaving 11 bases between the germline ends. The CDR3 has 15 amino acids. The CDR3 here is CASSTTTGSYNEQFF. CDR3 DNA sequence: TGTGCCAGCAGCACCACGACAGGCTCCTACAATGAGCAGTTCTTC.

The chain carries TRBV7-9 and TRBJ2-5; 8 nucleotides agree with TRBD1. In germline, CDR1 is SEHNR, CDR2 FQNEAQ (reference sequence). This CDR3 is 15 amino acids long. The V gene end was trimmed by 4 bases and the J gene end by 4 bases; junction bases not matched to a gene: 8. CDR3 bases: TGTGCCAGCAGCTGGAGGACAGGGCGGACAGAGACCCAGTACTTC. Translating gives CASSWRTGRTETQYF.